This record covers a single T cell receptor (beta chain). This sample was included in a study of blood T cell repertoires in COVID-19. The participants were between roughly 18 and 100 years old and came from 20 to 30 US areas. Participant reports of clinical history set cohort assignment. Within the 2 weeks before study entry, each person in the exposed group met a COVID-19 case. The CDR3 has 13 residues. Per germline, CDR1 SGHDT and CDR2 YYEEEE. Trimming shortened V by 0 bases and J by 7 bases, and 11 bases separated the two germline ends. In the source study's methods: From reference gene primer amplification, estimates of nucleated cell counts were derived. Repertoires were generated with immunoSEQ multiplex PCR, while TCRdb's copy carries only in-frame clones and drops some. V and J calls plus clone size are reproduced from that table; the DNA served to infer D and trimming. The sample holds some 300,000 clones; roughly 90% are singletons and the top ten take less than 3.5%.

The sequence derives from a woman in her fifties or sixties who had been exposed to COVID-19. Material: PBMCs or T cells enriched from blood (not recorded which). The genes are TRBV5-6 and TRBJ2-7; a weak D match, TRBD2 (6 bases). This CDR3 is CASSLVSGREQYF. Here the CDR3 DNA reads TGTGCCAGCAGCTTGGTGTCAGGGAGGGAGCAGTACTTC.